What follows describes a single T cell receptor (beta chain). The data originate from a study of cytomegalovirus exposure and HLA in healthy donors. It was with 60 Vbeta and 13 Jbeta primers that the PCR ran. The method was immunoSEQ multiplex PCR; TCRdb's version includes in-frame clones alone and lacks a portion of them. The sample includes 100,000 or so clones, 12% of them seen just once. Germline assignment: CDR1 KGHSH and CDR2 LQKENI. The V and J ends lost 4 bases and 8 bases, in that order; junction bases with no gene match: 4. CDR3 length: 14 amino acids. The clonotype comes from a middle-aged man in good health and CMV-seropositive. The J gene is TRBJ2-1, the V gene TRBV18, with 11 positions matching TRBD2. Sequenced: PBMCs. In DNA form, the CDR3 reads TGTGCCAGCTCACTAACTAGCGGGAGAGATGAGCAGTTCTTC. It translates to CASSLTSGRDEQFF. Full variable domain (remainder filled in from reference TRBV18 and TRBJ2-1): NAGVMQNPRHLVRRRGQEARLRCSPMKGHSHVYWYRQLPEEGLKFMVYLQKENIIDESGMPKERFSAEFPKEGPSILRIQQVVRGDSAAYFCASSLTSGRDEQFFGPGTRLTVL.